These 20 T cell receptor beta chains were sequenced from one sample in a study of blood T cell repertoires in COVID-19. Here immunoSEQ multiplex PCR was the method, and the copy in TCRdb shows in-frame clones only, minus some. The sample records about 230,000 clones, around 82% being singletons. Sequencing was carried out using peripheral blood. The receptors derive from a man aged 50 to 59 with active or convalescent COVID-19.

This clone was seen only a few times. The chain links TRBV28 to TRBJ2-2; 7 nucleotides agree with TRBD1. V lost 2 bases, J lost 3 bases, and 6 bases stayed unmatched. Per germline, CDR1 MDHEN and CDR2 SYDVKM. The CDR3 has 16 residues. CDR3 nucleotides: TGTGCCAGCAGTTTAGGGACAGCCCTTGACACCGGGGAGCTGTTTTTT. Translating it yields CASSLGTALDTGELFF.

This chain links TRBV7-8 with TRBJ1-4, with D tentatively TRBD1 (6 bases). Germline CDR1 reads SGHVS; CDR2 reads FQNEAQ. The CDR3 is 14 residues long. V was pared by 3 bases and J by 3 bases, with 8 bases between. The DNA of the CDR3 is TGTGCCAGCAGCTTCGGACAGCCTAATGAAAAACTGTTTTTT. Encoded protein: CASSFGQPNEKLFF.

The chain employs TRBV4-1 and TRBJ1-2; maybe TRBD1 (5 bases). V was clipped by 1 base and J by 4 bases, with 13 bases between them. CDR3 length: 15 residues. Germline values: CDR1 MGHRA, CDR2 YSYEKL. The CDR3 DNA follows: TGCGCCAGCAGCCAAGGCAGGGCAGATCGCTATGGCTACACCTTC. Translated: CASSQGRADRYGYTF.

The V and J genes are TRBV6-1 and TRBJ2-2, with 9 bases that match TRBD2. Germline trimming cut 2 bases from V and 4 bases from J; bases unmatched to any gene: 11. Looked up from germline, CDR1 is MNHNS and CDR2 is SASEGT. The CDR3 sequence is 18 residues long. Here the CDR3 DNA reads TGTGCCAGCAGTGAATTGGTAGCGGGGGTAGGAAGCACCGGGGAGCTGTTTTTT. This codes for CASSELVAGVGSTGELFF.

This sequence joins TRBV7-9 and TRBJ2-7; TRBD2 agrees at 13 bases. The V gene's germline CDR1 is SEHNR and CDR2 FQNEAQ (reference sequence). V shed 5 bases and J 3 bases; nucleotides not matched to a gene: 13. The length of the CDR3 is 18 residues. The CDR3 sequence: CASSPKGGLAGRNYEQYF. The CDR3 coding sequence is TGTGCCAGCAGCCCAAAGGGGGGACTAGCGGGGAGGAACTACGAGCAGTACTTC.

V usage is TRBV11-2 and J usage is TRBJ1-1; perhaps TRBD1 as D (6 bases). Germline CDR1 SGHAT, CDR2 FQNNGV. The CDR3 covers 13 residues. The V end was cut by 5 bases, the J end by 4 bases, with 11 bases between. In nucleotides, the CDR3 is TGTGCCAGCAGCCCTTCACAGGGCACTGAAGCTTTCTTT. This encodes CASSPSQGTEAFF. The full variable domain, in which reference TRBV11-2 and TRBJ1-1 provide the parts outside the CDR3, is EAGVAQSPRYKIIEKRQSVAFWCNPISGHATLYWYQQILGQGPKLLIQFQNNGVVDDSQLPKDRFSAERLKGVDSTLKIQPAKLEDSAVYLCASSPSQGTEAFFGQGTRLTVV.

The gene calls are TRBV6-5 and TRBJ2-5, with 9 positions matching TRBD2. With 7 bases clipped from V and 4 bases from J, the junction kept 7 bases outside the gene matches. The CDR3 has 14 amino acids. CDR1 MNHEY and CDR2 SVGAGI come from the germline V gene. The CDR3 is CASTLAGDRETQYF. The CDR3 DNA follows: TGTGCCAGCACTTTAGCGGGGGATCGAGAGACCCAGTACTTC.

The chain joins TRBV5-1 to TRBJ2-7; tentative D call: TRBD1 (5 bases). CDR3 length: 14 residues. The V end was cut by 5 bases, the J end by 2 bases, with 14 bases between. Germline values: CDR1 SGHRS, CDR2 YFSETQ. The chain's CDR3 is CASSMYWGPYEQYF. The CDR3 DNA reads as TGCGCCAGCAGTATGTATTGGGGCCCCTACGAGCAGTACTTC.

The chain has TRBV9 and TRBJ1-6, with 8 bases fitting TRBD1. The CDR3 is 14 amino acids. Losses at the gene ends were 2 bases for V and 8 bases for J; bases not matched to a gene: 3. Germline assignment: CDR1 SGDLS and CDR2 YYNGEE. CDR3 amino acids: CASSVQGADSPLHF. CDR3 nucleotide sequence: TGTGCCAGCAGCGTCCAGGGGGCGGATTCACCCCTCCACTTT.

The chain couples TRBV5-1 to TRBJ2-3; tentative D call: TRBD2 (5 bases). Germline assignment: CDR1 SGHRS and CDR2 YFSETQ. V was clipped by 3 bases and J by 1 base, with 12 bases between them. The CDR3 is made up of 15 amino acids. The CDR3 is CASSSDWTGTDTQYF. Written as DNA, the CDR3 is TGCGCCAGCAGCTCCGACTGGACTGGCACAGATACGCAGTATTTT.

V usage is TRBV5-1 and J usage is TRBJ2-1; 10 bases match TRBD1. Germline lookup yields CDR1 SGHRS and CDR2 YFSETQ. CDR3 size: 15 residues. The junction had 5 bases not matched to a gene; V was cut back by 6 bases and J by 2 bases. The CDR3 DNA reads TGCGCCAGCACCCCGGGACAGGGGACCTACAATGAGCAGTTCTTC. This codes for CASTPGQGTYNEQFF. The variable domain in full, completed from reference TRBV5-1 and TRBJ2-1, reads KAGVTQTPRYLIKTRGQQVTLSCSPISGHRSVSWYQQTPGQGLQFLFEYFSETQRNKGNFPGRFSGRQFSNSRSEMNVSTLELGDSALYLCASTPGQGTYNEQFFGPGTRLTVL.

In its sample, this clone was seen once. The germline gene is not matched at one end of the junction; a read error may be the cause. The V call is TRBV7-2, the J call TRBJ1-2; TRBD1 matches 7 bases. This CDR3 spans 12 amino acids. The germline V gene encodes CDR1 SGHTA and CDR2 FQGNSA. CDR3 sequence: CASSSPGGQAYF. The CDR3 nucleotides are TGTGCCAGCAGCTCCCCAGGCGGACAGGCCTATTTC.

The genes are TRBV7-2 and TRBJ2-1; tentatively, D is TRBD2 (7 bases). Trimming stripped 6 bases from V and 2 bases from J, with 14 bases between. The CDR3 extends over 15 amino acids. Germline V CDR1 and CDR2: SGHTA, FQGNSA. This CDR3 is CASRRGGATYNEQFF. The CDR3 DNA follows: TGTGCCAGCAGACGCGGGGGCGCCACCTACAATGAGCAGTTCTTC.

J is TRBJ1-3 and V is TRBV29-1; 9 nucleotides align to TRBD1. CDR3 length equals 15 residues. J lost 4 bases, V lost 6 bases, and 10 bases had no gene match. CDR1 is SQVTM and CDR2 is ANQGSEA in the germline V gene. The CDR3 loop reads CSVSPPGTGGNTIYF. The CDR3 bases are TGCAGCGTCTCCCCCCCCGGGACAGGGGGAAACACCATATATTTT.

The V and J genes are TRBV7-9 and TRBJ2-7; D uncertain. Trimming shortened V by 3 bases and J by 1 base, and 4 bases separated the two germline ends. This CDR3 comprises 12 residues. Germline-derived CDR1 and CDR2 are SEHNR and FQNEAQ (reference sequence). The CDR3 loop is CASSFTSYEQYF. In DNA form, the CDR3 reads TGTGCCAGCAGCTTCACATCCTACGAGCAGTACTTC.

The V call is TRBV9, the J call TRBJ1-3; the D gene is possibly TRBD1 (5 bases). V gave up 4 bases and J gave up 4 bases, with 15 bases separating them. The length of the CDR3 is 15 residues. Germline lookup yields CDR1 SGDLS and CDR2 YYNGEE. CDR3 amino acids: CASSPGQPAGNTIYF. The CDR3 DNA reads TGTGCCAGCAGCCCAGGACAACCGGCAGGAAACACCATATATTTT.

This clone was observed a handful of times. CDR3 sequence: CASNYRDRGDEQYF. The CDR3 DNA reads TGCGCCAGCAACTACCGGGACAGGGGCGACGAGCAGTACTTC. The gene calls are TRBV5-1 and TRBJ2-7; 10 nucleotides line up with TRBD1. V trimming: 6 bases; J trimming: 5 bases; junction bases outside the gene matches: 8. This CDR3 spans 14 amino acids. Per the germline V gene, CDR1 is SGHRS and CDR2 is YFSETQ.

The J gene is TRBJ1-1, the V gene TRBV27; 8 bases fit TRBD1. Per the germline V gene, CDR1 is MNHEY and CDR2 is SMNVEV (reference sequence). The V segment lost 0 bases and the J segment 1 base; nucleotides outside the gene matches: 7. This CDR3 is 17 amino acids long. As DNA, the CDR3 is TGTGCCAGCAGTTTATCCGGGCAGGGGGCTAGGAACACTGAAGCTTTCTTT. Protein sequence: CASSLSGQGARNTEAFF.

About this clone: Other DNA sequences within the sample encode an identical CDR3. The chain uses TRBV7-3 and TRBJ1-1; D is uncertain. From germline, CDR1 is SGHTA and CDR2 FQGTGA. The CDR3 sequence is 13 residues long. V shed 5 bases and J shed 1 base, with 8 bases lying between them. Here the CDR3 reads CASSPGGNTEAFF. CDR3 coding DNA: TGTGCCAGCAGCCCCGGTGGGAACACTGAAGCTTTCTTT.

This clone was recorded once. The genes are TRBV19 and TRBJ1-1; D is unclear. CDR1 is LNHDA and CDR2 is SQIVND in the germline V gene (reference sequence). Trimming cost V 5 bases and J 1 base, with 14 bases left between them. The CDR3 covers 15 residues. The CDR3 sequence is CASSATGVPNTEAFF. The CDR3 nucleotides read TGTGCCAGTAGTGCAACCGGGGTCCCGAACACTGAAGCTTTCTTT. The entire variable domain, with the rest obtained from reference TRBV19 and TRBJ1-1, is as follows: DGGITQSPKYLFRKEGQNVTLSCEQNLNHDAMYWYRQDPGQGLRLIYYSQIVNDFQKGDIAEGYSVSREKKESFPLTVTSAQKNPTAFYLCASSATGVPNTEAFFGQGTRLTVV.